This T cell receptor beta chain was captured by sequencing in a study of CD8 T cells in ankylosing spondylitis. Study-wide results and caveats: Within ankylosing spondylitis blood, a TCR beta motif made up of several highly homologous variants appeared to be characteristic.

A word on this clonotype: What it binds is unknown.

TCRdb recomputed calls from the 5' RACE reads with MiXCR, one row per CDR3 protein. The sample shows 700,000 or so distinct CDR3 sequences, 15% to 20% of them seen only once. Germline V CDR1 and CDR2: SGHRS, YFSETQ. There are 15 residues in the CDR3. Between the trimmed V and J ends, which lost 0 bases and 3 bases, there was a span of 12 bases. The V gene is TRBV5-1, the J gene TRBJ1-1; D perhaps matches TRBD1 (6 bases). The sequence was collected from a male donor with ankylosing spondylitis. Material: blood, either unsorted or a sorted T cell fraction (not recorded which). The CDR3: CASSLDGGQDTEAFF. DNA of the CDR3: TGCGCCAGCAGCTTGGATGGGGGGCAGGACACTGAAGCTTTCTTT.